These 2 T cell receptor beta chains came from one sample sequenced in a study of monozygotic twins with inflammatory bowel disease. TCRdb processed the 5' RACE reads again and assigns one entry to each CDR3 protein, with no DNA. The sample table sets out some 150,000 distinct CDR3 sequences. What was sequenced was blood. The receptors derive from a human donor with ulcerative colitis or Crohn's disease, or a healthy co-twin of an affected twin (not recorded which).

The V call is TRBV7-8, the J call TRBJ1-2. The CDR3 has 12 residues. Germline assignment: CDR1 SGHVS and CDR2 FQNEAQ. CDR3 protein: CASSLGGGGYAF.

The chain couples TRBV20-1 to TRBJ2-7; the TCRdb D gene call, TRBD2, has no DNA to confirm it. Germline loops: CDR1 DFQATT, CDR2 SNEGSKA (reference sequence). The CDR3 has 14 amino acids. The CDR3 spells CSAQLAGSSYEQYF.